This T cell receptor (beta chain) stems from a study of pediatric ulcerative colitis. Study results and caveats: Clonal expansions reduced rectal repertoire diversity in acute severe colitis.

The CDR3 totals 13 residues. Germline V gene lookup returns CDR1 ENHRY and CDR2 SYGVKD. V lost 7 bases, J lost 3 bases, and 3 bases stayed unmatched. Clones were read by immunoSEQ multiplex PCR, and TCRdb kept only the in-frame ones, dropping some. The sample carries about 64,000 clones, roughly nine tenths recorded once. Concerning this clone itself: Its antigen remains unknown.

Material for sequencing was blood. The V and J genes are TRBV10-3 and TRBJ1-1; TRBD1 agrees at 9 bases. This clonotype was obtained from a boy between 10 and 17 years old with severe ulcerative colitis. The CDR3 region has the DNA TGTGCCATCAAGCGGACAGGGGACACTGAAGCTTTCTTT. Its translation: CAIKRTGDTEAFF.